A selection of T cell receptor beta chains follows, all from one sample in a study of CD8 T cells in Susac syndrome. TCRdb independently ran MiXCR on the immunoSEQ multiplex PCR reads; one entry per CDR3 protein. The sample shows under 150,000 distinct CDR3 sequences, roughly 94% of them seen only once. The sample consisted of CD4+ T cells from PBMCs. The receptors stem from a human donor with multiple sclerosis. CDR3s include the opening cysteine and the closing phenylalanine or tryptophan. A D gene is named only where the DNA matches it firmly. Clone size is given for some rows only: seen once, a few or many times, or a class if the clone is expanded.

TRBV30	-	-	TRBJ2-5	CAWSSDFQETQYF	TGTGCCTGGAGTTCGGACTTTCAAGAGACCCAGTACTTC
TRBV12-3/TRBV12-4	-	-	TRBJ1-2	CASRAGLSGYTF	TGTGCCAGCAGAGCAGGGCTTAGCGGCTACACCTTC
TRBV9	TRBD2	-	TRBJ2-1	CASSLLTRTSGSYNEQFF	TGTGCCAGCAGCCTCCTAACTCGGACTAGCGGGAGCTACAATGAGCAGTTCTTC
TRBV3-1	-	-	TRBJ1-1	CASSQAFFLNTEAFF	TGTGCCAGCAGCCAAGCCTTTTTTTTGAACACTGAAGCTTTCTTT
TRBV30	-	-	TRBJ2-1	CAWSAPRDSLGNEQFF	TGTGCCTGGAGCGCCCCCCGGGACTCTTTAGGGAATGAGCAGTTCTTC
TRBV20-1	TRBD1	-	TRBJ1-1	CSAMGQANTEAFF	TGCAGTGCCATGGGACAGGCGAACACTGAAGCTTTCTTT
TRBV30	-	once	TRBJ1-5	CAWSVLGRDQPQHF	TGTGCCTGGAGTGTACTAGGGAGGGATCAGCCCCAGCATTTT
TRBV1	-	-	TRBJ2-1	CTSSQPSGGAGEQFF	TGCACCAGCAGCCAACCCAGCGGGGGAGCTGGTGAGCAGTTCTTC
TRBV6-1	-	-	TRBJ2-5	CASTIGQGGPQETQYF	TGTGCCAGCACCATTGGTCAGGGGGGGCCTCAAGAGACCCAGTACTTC
TRBV12-3/TRBV12-4	-	-	TRBJ1-1	CASSLGGWVNTEAFF	TGTGCCAGCAGTTTGGGGGGGTGGGTGAACACTGAAGCTTTCTTT
TRBV30	TRBD1	-	TRBJ2-1	CAWSGLLRDRGPGNEQFF	TGTGCCTGGAGTGGGCTTCTCCGGGACAGGGGGCCGGGCAATGAGCAGTTCTTC
TRBV29-1	TRBD2	-	TRBJ2-1	CSAGGGDNEQFF	TGCAGCGCGGGAGGCGGGGACAATGAGCAGTTCTTC
TRBV3-1	TRBD2	once	TRBJ2-1	CASSQGTSSYNEQFF	TGTGCCAGCAGCCAAGGGACTAGCAGTTACAATGAGCAGTTCTTC
TRBV5-1	-	-	TRBJ1-1	CASSLASWGTEAFF	TGCGCCAGCAGCTTGGCGTCTTGGGGCACTGAAGCTTTCTTT
TRBV30	-	once	TRBJ2-1	CAWVGGSAKFF	TGTGCCTGGGTTGGGGGGAGTGCAAAGTTCTTC
TRBV2	TRBD2	-	TRBJ2-3	CASSVKRGTSTDTQYF	TGTGCCAGCAGTGTCAAGCGGGGGACTAGCACAGATACGCAGTATTTT
TRBV15	TRBD1	-	TRBJ1-2	CATSRGGDRGVGYTF	TGTGCCACCAGCAGAGGAGGAGACAGGGGAGTTGGCTACACCTTC
TRBV18	-	-	TRBJ2-1	CASSPRSSYNEQFF	TGTGCCAGCTCACCGCGGTCCTCCTACAATGAGCAGTTCTTC
TRBV30	-	-	TRBJ2-6	CASGANVLTF	TGTGCCTCGGGGGCCAACGTCCTGACTTTC
TRBV4-1	-	-	TRBJ1-5	CASSQEGFSNQPQHF	TGCGCCAGCAGCCAAGAAGGTTTTAGCAATCAGCCCCAGCATTTT
TRBV29-1	TRBD2	-	TRBJ2-3	CSVAGTSGRGDTQYF	TGCAGCGTTGCCGGGACTAGCGGGCGCGGAGATACGCAGTATTTT
TRBV20-1	-	-	TRBJ1-4	CSARAEGRNEKLFF	TGCAGTGCTAGAGCCGAAGGGCGGAATGAAAAACTGTTTTTT
TRBV2	TRBD2	-	TRBJ2-7	CASSPPGGYEQYF	TGTGCCAGCAGCCCCCCGGGAGGTTACGAGCAGTACTTC
TRBV19	-	-	TRBJ1-5	CASSRGQGPNQPQHF	TGTGCCAGTAGTCGAGGGCAGGGCCCCAATCAGCCCCAGCATTTT
TRBV7-9	-	-	TRBJ2-3	CASSFGVSTDTQYF	TGTGCCAGCAGCTTTGGGGTGAGCACAGATACGCAGTATTTT
TRBV30	-	-	TRBJ1-1	CAWSAQTGHLKAFF	TGTGCCTGGAGTGCTCAAACCGGACATCTAAAAGCTTTCTTT
TRBV7-9	-	-	TRBJ2-7	CASSLEWSSNEQYF	TGTGCCAGCAGCTTAGAGTGGAGTTCCAACGAGCAGTACTTC
TRBV6-6	TRBD1	-	TRBJ1-1	CASSWDRGHKVTEAFF	TGTGCCAGCAGTTGGGACAGGGGGCACAAGGTCACTGAAGCTTTCTTT
TRBV19	-	-	TRBJ1-1	CASSISGVGTEAFF	TGTGCCAGTAGTATTTCGGGGGTTGGCACTGAAGCTTTCTTT
TRBV6-1	TRBD2	-	TRBJ2-1	CASSGGLASYNEQFF	TGTGCCAGCAGTGGGGGACTAGCGTCCTACAATGAGCAGTTCTTC
TRBV10-3	-	-	TRBJ2-5	CAISTQLGSQETQYF	TGTGCCATCAGTACCCAACTAGGGTCTCAAGAGACCCAGTACTTC
TRBV6-5	-	-	TRBJ1-1	CASRGGAFRTEAFF	TGTGCCAGCAGGGGGGGCGCGTTTCGGACTGAAGCTTTCTTT
TRBV20-1	-	-	TRBJ1-6	CSASLSKDSPLHF	TGCAGTGCTAGTTTGAGTAAAGATTCACCCCTCCACTTT
TRBV7-3	-	-	TRBJ2-1	CASSQSGERLNEQFF	TGTGCCAGCAGCCAGTCCGGGGAGAGGCTCAATGAGCAGTTCTTC